This TCR beta chain was captured by sequencing in a study of identical twins. Study-level results: Because invariant MAIT and iNKT cells could be present, zero-insertion analyses could be partly confounded.

V trimming: 5 bases; J trimming: 0 bases; junction bases outside the gene matches: 5. The CDR3 is 16 amino acids. Germline V gene sequence: CDR1 SGHVS, CDR2 FQNEAQ. A single record per CDR3 protein comes from TCRdb applying MiXCR to the 5' RACE reads. The sample includes about 690,000 distinct CDR3 sequences, 5.5% to 6.5% of them seen just once. As concerns this clonotype: Its specificity is not known.

The sample consisted of naive T cells sorted from blood. The V and J genes are TRBV7-8 and TRBJ2-2, with 8 bases matching TRBD2. The source of this sequence is a man aged 18 to 35 in good health. This CDR3 reads CASSPAGDTNTGELFF. In DNA form, the CDR3 reads TGTGCCAGCAGCCCAGCGGGAGATACGAACACCGGGGAGCTGTTTTTT.